Sequencing of this T cell receptor (beta chain) was carried out in a study of T cell responses to AZD1222 COVID-19 vaccine. CDR3 length: 14 amino acids. J was trimmed by 4 bases and V by 5 bases; bases with no gene match: 2. The germline V gene has CDR1 SGHAT and CDR2 FQNNGV. Of note for this clone: Its target is not known.

Study-level results: Regions 160-218 and 743-854 dominated among vaccine-associated CD4 TCRs spanning spike.

Some clones are missing from TCRdb's copy, which holds only in-frame ones; the method was immunoSEQ multiplex PCR. The repertoire has some 130,000 clones, about four fifths of them found once; the top ten carry over 3.5%. The rearrangement uses TRBV11-2 and TRBJ1-4, with TRBD1 identical over 9 bases. The sequences come from peripheral blood, collected on day 0 of AZD1222 vaccination. The TCR sequence derives from an adult in good health. The CDR3 reads CASSQGQGNEKLFF. The CDR3 bases are TGTGCCAGCAGCCAGGGACAGGGTAATGAAAAACTGTTTTTT.